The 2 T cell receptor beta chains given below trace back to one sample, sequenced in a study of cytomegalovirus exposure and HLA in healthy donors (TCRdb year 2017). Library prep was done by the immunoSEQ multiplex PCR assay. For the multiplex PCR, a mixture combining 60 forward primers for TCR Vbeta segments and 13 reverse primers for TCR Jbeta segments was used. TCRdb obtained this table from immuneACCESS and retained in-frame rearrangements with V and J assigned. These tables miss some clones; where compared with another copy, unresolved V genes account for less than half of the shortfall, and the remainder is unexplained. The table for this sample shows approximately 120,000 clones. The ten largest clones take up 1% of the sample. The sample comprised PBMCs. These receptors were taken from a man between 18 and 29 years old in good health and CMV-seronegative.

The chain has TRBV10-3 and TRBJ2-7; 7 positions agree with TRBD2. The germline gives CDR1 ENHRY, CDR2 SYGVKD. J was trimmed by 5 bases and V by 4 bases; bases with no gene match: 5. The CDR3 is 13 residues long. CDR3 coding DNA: TGTGCCATCAGTGTCGGGGGAGGGGACGAGCAGTACTTC. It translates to CAISVGGGDEQYF.

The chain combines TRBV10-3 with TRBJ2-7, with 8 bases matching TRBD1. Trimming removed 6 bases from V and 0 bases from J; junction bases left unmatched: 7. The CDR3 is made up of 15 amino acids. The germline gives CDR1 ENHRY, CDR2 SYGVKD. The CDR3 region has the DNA TGTGCCATCAGACCTACAGGGGGATTCTCCTACGAGCAGTACTTC. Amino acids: CAIRPTGGFSYEQYF.